This T cell receptor beta chain was sequenced in a study of T-cell reconstitution after alpha-beta-depleted transplantation in children. This CDR3 contains 15 residues. CDR1 and CDR2 from the germline V gene are LGHDT and YNNKEL (reference sequence). This clonotype was observed a handful of times. At one end the junction does not follow the germline gene, possibly because of a read error. Preparation of the TCRbeta library was carried out with unique molecular identifiers. TCRdb analysed the PCR reads with MiXCR anew, one entry per CDR3 protein. This sample has hundreds of thousands of distinct CDR3 sequences; about 10% occur once, and the top ten carry less than 5%.

J is TRBJ2-7 and V is TRBV3-1, with a possible D match to TRBD2 (6 bases). This sequence originates from a human donor who donated a stem cell graft to a child with acute myeloid leukemia. This specimen consisted of PBMCs from the stem cell graft donor, obtained from the stem cell graft. CDR3: CACSSKGAGGVEQYF. CDR3 DNA: TGTGCCTGCAGCTCGAAAGGGGCCGGAGGGGTCGAGCAGTACTTC.